Shown below are 7 T cell receptor beta chains from a single sample sequenced in a study of T cell responses to AZD1222 COVID-19 vaccine. Produced via immunoSEQ multiplex PCR; TCRdb's table is partial and in-frame only. Among about 160,000 clones listed, around nine tenths were seen once. The starting material was peripheral blood, obtained on day 0 of AZD1222 vaccination. These receptors were taken from an adult in good health.

This chain links TRBV5-5 with TRBJ1-2, with D possibly being TRBD1 (6 bases). CDR1 is SGHKS, CDR2 YYEKEE, per germline (reference sequence). The ends were cut back, 3 bases at V and 2 bases at J, with 14 bases in the middle. The CDR3 is made up of 15 amino acids. The CDR3 protein is CASSWGQGRNYGYTF. The CDR3, as DNA: TGTGCCAGCAGCTGGGGGCAGGGGCGGAACTATGGCTACACCTTC. The variable domain in full, completed from reference TRBV5-5 and TRBJ1-2, reads DAGVTQSPTHLIKTRGQQVTLRCSPISGHKSVSWYQQVLGQGPQFIFQYYEKEERGRGNFPDRFSARQFPNYSSELNVNALLLGDSALYLCASSWGQGRNYGYTFGSGTRLTVV.

Comment on this clone: The same CDR3 is also encoded by other DNA sequences in this sample. The rearrangement joins TRBV28 to TRBJ1-5, with D possibly matching TRBD1 (6 bases). V lost 5 bases and J lost 7, with 15 bases in between. There are 14 residues in the CDR3. Looked up from germline, CDR1 is MDHEN and CDR2 is SYDVKM. CDR3 sequence reads: CASSPGQGTQPQHF. The CDR3 DNA sequence: TGTGCCAGCAGTCCGGGACAAGGGACCCAGCCCCAGCATTTT.

This chain uses TRBV5-1 with TRBJ1-2, with TRBD1 identical over 7 bases. V lost 5 bases and J lost 7; bases outside the gene matches: 20. The CDR3 is 17 residues long. Germline CDR1 is SGHRS and CDR2 is YFSETQ. The CDR3 DNA reads TGCGCCAGCAGACCCTTCCCGGACGCGGGCAGGACAGGTGGCTACACCTTC. This gives the protein CASRPFPDAGRTGGYTF.

V gene TRBV29-1 combines with J gene TRBJ2-7; 10 bases map to TRBD1. This CDR3 is built from 12 residues. The germline V gene has CDR1 SQVTM and CDR2 ANQGSEA. With 6 bases clipped from V and 4 bases from J, the junction kept 3 bases outside the gene matches. The CDR3 region has the DNA TGCAGCGTAGCGGGACAGGGGTACGAGCAGTACTTC. Protein: CSVAGQGYEQYF.

In regard to this clone: The sample contains more than one DNA sequence encoding this CDR3. The chain employs TRBV20-1 and TRBJ1-1; D is ambiguous. V was trimmed by 0 bases and J by 8 bases, leaving 4 bases between them. Germline assignment: CDR1 DFQATT and CDR2 SNEGSKA (reference sequence). The CDR3 has 10 amino acids. The CDR3 DNA sequence: TGCAGTGCTAGAGAAGGGGAAGCTTTCTTT. Protein sequence: CSAREGEAFF.

The CDR3 is CASSPSDRLGFF. CDR3 sequence (DNA): TGTGCCAGCAGTCCCTCGGACCGACTCGGTTTCTTT. J is TRBJ1-1 and V is TRBV6-2 or TRBV6-3; D ambiguous. In germline, CDR1 is MNHEY, CDR2 SVGEGT. The length of the CDR3 is 12 residues. The V and J ends lost 5 bases and 13 bases respectively, with 17 bases between them.

This clone was counted only a few times. The chain joins TRBV19 to TRBJ1-1, with 8 bases that match TRBD1. V lost 1 base, J lost 0 bases, and 13 bases stayed unmatched. Looked up from germline, CDR1 is LNHDA and CDR2 is SQIVND (reference sequence). CDR3 length: 19 residues. The CDR3 here is CASSIAYPGGDRMNTEAFF. CDR3 nucleotides: TGTGCCAGTAGTATAGCCTATCCAGGGGGCGACCGGATGAACACTGAAGCTTTCTTT.